These 14 T cell receptor beta chains were all obtained from the same sample, sequenced in a study of T-cell memory formation after mild COVID-19. TCRdb independently ran MiXCR on the 5' RACE reads; one entry per CDR3 protein. This sample carries 300,000 to 400,000 distinct CDR3 sequences, more than 15% of them seen once, and the ten largest clones take approximately 20%. What was sequenced was PBMCs or a T cell subset sorted from them (not recorded which). These receptors all come from a man aged 18 to 29 who had mild COVID-19 (a few samples of this study predate the infection). Cell type and time point are not known.

The V and J genes are TRBV19 and TRBJ1-5, with D unclear. Germline V gives CDR1 LNHDA, CDR2 SQIVND (reference sequence). The V end lost 2 bases, the J end lost 4 bases, and 6 bases lay between the germline ends. The CDR3 contains 13 residues. CDR3 in amino acids: CASSITENQPQHF. In DNA, the CDR3 is TGTGCCAGTAGTATAACAGAGAATCAGCCCCAGCATTTT.

The rearrangement links TRBV7-9 to TRBJ1-1, with a possible D match to TRBD1 (5 bases). The CDR3 covers 15 residues. CDR1 is SEHNR, CDR2 FQNEAQ, per germline (reference sequence). The germline V and J ends were trimmed by 5 bases and 3 bases, with 16 bases remaining between them. This CDR3 is CASSPRLQVDTEAFF. The CDR3 DNA reads as TGTGCCAGCAGCCCGAGGTTACAGGTTGACACTGAAGCTTTCTTT.

Concerning this clonotype: The junction does not match germline at one end; this may be a read error. J is TRBJ2-3 and V is TRBV5-1; TRBD2 might be the D (5 bases). CDR1 and CDR2 from the germline V gene are SGHRS and YFSETQ. CDR3 length equals 13 residues. DNA of the CDR3: TGCGCCAGAAGCTTGGAGGTTTCAGATACGCAGTATTTT. Its protein product is CARSLEVSDTQYF.

V usage is TRBV7-2 and J usage is TRBJ2-5; D may be TRBD1 or TRBD2 (5 bases each). The length of the CDR3 is 15 residues. Trimming stripped 0 bases from V and 5 bases from J, with 13 bases between. From germline, CDR1 is SGHTA and CDR2 FQGNSA. DNA of the CDR3: TGTGCCAGCAGCTTAGCAGGGACGGCTCGCGAGACCCAGTACTTC. Translation gives CASSLAGTARETQYF.

The chain is built from TRBV6-6 and TRBJ1-2, with D maybe TRBD1 (6 bases). V dropped 6 bases and J dropped 2 bases, with 16 bases sitting between them. CDR3 length: 15 residues. Germline CDR1 and CDR2: MNHNY and SVGAGI (reference sequence). This CDR3 is CASSPWGQGNYGYTF. The CDR3 bases are TGTGCCAGCAGCCCCTGGGGGCAGGGGAACTATGGCTACACCTTC.

This clonotype occurred a few times. The V call is TRBV27, the J call TRBJ2-3; 15 nucleotides align to TRBD2. Losses at the gene ends were 5 bases for V and 5 bases for J; bases not matched to a gene: 5. The germline V gene has CDR1 MNHEY and CDR2 SMNVEV (reference sequence). The CDR3 is made up of 16 amino acids. The CDR3 DNA reads TGTGCCAGCAGTCCAACGGGACTAGCGGGGGGAGATACGCAGTATTTT. Translated: CASSPTGLAGGDTQYF.

This clonotype has a handful of counts. The gene calls are TRBV7-6 and TRBJ2-1; D gene ambiguous. The CDR3 contains 13 residues. V lost 2 bases, J lost 6 bases, and 8 bases lay in between. CDR1 SGHVS and CDR2 FNYEAQ come from the germline V gene. CDR3 coding DNA: TGTGCCAGCAGCTTAATCTTAAGCAATGAGCAGTTCTTC. Translating it yields CASSLILSNEQFF.

This clonotype appeared a few times. The rearrangement uses TRBV10-3 and TRBJ2-3, with D unclear. Germline CDR1 and CDR2: ENHRY and SYGVKD. CDR3 size: 12 residues. Trimming removed 0 bases at V and 6 bases at J, with 4 bases between. For the CDR3, the DNA is TGTGCCATCAGTGAGTCTCCCGATACGCAGTATTTT. Protein product: CAISESPDTQYF.

The gene calls are TRBV19 and TRBJ2-5; 7 nucleotides align to TRBD1. Germline-derived CDR1 and CDR2 are LNHDA and SQIVND (reference sequence). The CDR3 sequence is 18 residues long. J was trimmed by 2 bases and V by 2 bases; bases with no gene match: 14. The CDR3 DNA is TGTGCCAGTAGTATACCATCTCGGAGACAGGGTAATCAAGAGACCCAGTACTTC. Translated: CASSIPSRRQGNQETQYF.

This clonotype was seen a handful of times. The CDR3 coding sequence is TGTGCCAGTAGTATCGGGCAGGGGAACCAGCCCCAGCATTTT. It codes for CASSIGQGNQPQHF. The chain is built from TRBV19 and TRBJ1-5; D is possibly TRBD1 (6 bases). Germline assignment: CDR1 LNHDA and CDR2 SQIVND (reference sequence). Trimming left V 3 bases short and J 7 bases short, with 13 bases between. CDR3 length: 14 amino acids.

The chain uses TRBV5-1 and TRBJ2-2; D is unresolved. Germline V CDR1 and CDR2: SGHRS, YFSETQ. Trimming stripped 0 bases from V and 4 bases from J, with 4 bases between. The CDR3 consists of 13 residues. The CDR3 coding sequence is TGCGCCAGCAGCTTGGAGCGCACCGGGGAGCTGTTTTTT. It yields the protein CASSLERTGELFF.

At least ten counts were recorded for this clonotype. The chain is built from TRBV5-1 and TRBJ2-7; tentative D call: TRBD1 (5 bases). The CDR3 runs 13 residues. Trimming cost V 1 base and J 5 bases, with 10 bases left between them. CDR1 is SGHRS, CDR2 YFSETQ, per germline. The CDR3 is CASSLSGIDEQYV. The CDR3 DNA reads TGCGCCAGCAGCTTGTCAGGGATCGACGAGCAGTACGTC.

The table lists this clonotype with many counts. The chain links TRBV20-1 to TRBJ2-5, with 9 bases fitting TRBD2. J was trimmed by 1 base and V by 0 bases; bases with no gene match: 9. The CDR3 sequence is 17 residues long. CDR1 is DFQATT, CDR2 SNEGSKA, per germline (reference sequence). The CDR3 loop is CSARDFGQRGAQETQYF. The CDR3 nucleotides read TGCAGTGCTAGAGATTTTGGCCAGCGGGGGGCCCAAGAGACCCAGTACTTC.

The genes are TRBV5-1 and TRBJ2-2, with 13 bases matching TRBD2. This CDR3 contains 17 residues. Germline V lookup: CDR1 SGHRS, CDR2 YFSETQ. V shed 4 bases, J shed 2 bases, and the junction held 5 bases outside the gene matches. The CDR3 nucleotides read TGCGCCAGCAGCCAACTAGCGGGGGGGCCCAACACCGGGGAGCTGTTTTTT. This gives the protein CASSQLAGGPNTGELFF.